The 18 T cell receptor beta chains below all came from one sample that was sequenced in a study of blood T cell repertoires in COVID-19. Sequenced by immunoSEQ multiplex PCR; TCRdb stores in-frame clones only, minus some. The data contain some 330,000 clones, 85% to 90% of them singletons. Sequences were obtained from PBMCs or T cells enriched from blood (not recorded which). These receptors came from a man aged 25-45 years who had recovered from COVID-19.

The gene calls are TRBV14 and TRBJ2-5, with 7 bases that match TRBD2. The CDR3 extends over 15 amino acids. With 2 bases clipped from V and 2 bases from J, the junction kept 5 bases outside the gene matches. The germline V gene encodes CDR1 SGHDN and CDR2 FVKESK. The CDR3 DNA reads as TGTGCCAGCAGCCAACCTTGGGGAGGGCAAGAGACCCAGTACTTC. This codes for CASSQPWGGQETQYF.

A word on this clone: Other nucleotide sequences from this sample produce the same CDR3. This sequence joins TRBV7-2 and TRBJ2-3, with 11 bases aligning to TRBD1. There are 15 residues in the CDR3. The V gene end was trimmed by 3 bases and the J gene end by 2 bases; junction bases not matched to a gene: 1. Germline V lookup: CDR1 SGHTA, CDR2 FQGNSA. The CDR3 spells CASSLDRGPTDTQYF. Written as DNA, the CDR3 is TGTGCCAGCAGCTTGGACAGGGGGCCCACAGATACGCAGTATTTT.

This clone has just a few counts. In DNA form, the CDR3 reads TGTGCCACCCTCGGGACAGTCACAGATACGCAGTATTTT. Translated, it gives CATLGTVTDTQYF. This chain uses TRBV6-5 with TRBJ2-3, with 7 nucleotides matching TRBD1. V dropped 10 bases and J dropped 2; count of bases not matched to a gene: 6. The CDR3 covers 13 residues. Looked up from germline, CDR1 is MNHEY and CDR2 is SVGAGI.

CDR3 nucleotide sequence: TGTGCCAGCAGCCAATTTCATTGGCAGAACACCGGGGAGCTGTTTTTT. Translating it yields CASSQFHWQNTGELFF. This sequence joins TRBV3-1 (or the pseudogene TRBV3-2) and TRBJ2-2; D gene uncertain. Per germline, CDR1 LGHDT and CDR2 YNNKEL (reference sequence). The V and J ends lost 2 bases and 1 base respectively, with 11 bases between them. CDR3 length equals 16 residues.

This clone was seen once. CDR3 amino acids: CASSLGEGREGYTF. In nucleotides, the CDR3 is TGTGCCAGCAGCCTTGGTGAGGGCAGAGAAGGCTACACCTTC. The chain recombines TRBV6-5 with TRBJ1-2; D is undetermined. Trimming removed 6 bases from V and 8 bases from J, with 19 bases in between. CDR1 and CDR2 from the germline V gene are MNHEY and SVGAGI. This CDR3 region has 14 residues.

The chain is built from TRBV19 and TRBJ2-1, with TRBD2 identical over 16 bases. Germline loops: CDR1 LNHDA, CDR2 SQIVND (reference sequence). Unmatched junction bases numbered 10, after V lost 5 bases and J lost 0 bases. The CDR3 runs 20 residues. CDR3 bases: TGTGCCAGTAGTCCAGGGACTAGCGGGAGGGCTCCGAGCTCCTACAATGAGCAGTTCTTC. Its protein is CASSPGTSGRAPSSYNEQFF.

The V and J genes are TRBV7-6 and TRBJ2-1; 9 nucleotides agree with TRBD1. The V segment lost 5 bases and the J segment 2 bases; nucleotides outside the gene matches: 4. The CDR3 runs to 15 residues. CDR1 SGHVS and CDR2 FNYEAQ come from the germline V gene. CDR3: CASSLGQGAYNEQFF. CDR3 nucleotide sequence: TGTGCCAGCAGCCTGGGACAGGGAGCCTACAATGAGCAGTTCTTC.

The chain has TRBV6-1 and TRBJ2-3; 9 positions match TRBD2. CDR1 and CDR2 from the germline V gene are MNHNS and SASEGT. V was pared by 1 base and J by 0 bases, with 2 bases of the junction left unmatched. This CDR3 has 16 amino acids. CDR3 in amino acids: CASSEEAGGSTDTQYF. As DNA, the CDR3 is TGTGCCAGCAGTGAAGAGGCGGGAGGGAGCACAGATACGCAGTATTTT.

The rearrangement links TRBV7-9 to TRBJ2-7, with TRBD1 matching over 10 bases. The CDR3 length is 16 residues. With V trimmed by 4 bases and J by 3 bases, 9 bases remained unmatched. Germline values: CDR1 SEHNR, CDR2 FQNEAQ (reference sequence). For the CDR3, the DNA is TGTGCCAGCAGCTCGGTCGGGGACAGGGGTGGCTACGAGCAGTACTTC. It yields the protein CASSSVGDRGGYEQYF.

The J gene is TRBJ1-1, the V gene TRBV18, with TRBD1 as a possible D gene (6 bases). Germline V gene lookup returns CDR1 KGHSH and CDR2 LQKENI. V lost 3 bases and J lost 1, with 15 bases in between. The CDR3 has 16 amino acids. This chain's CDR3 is CASSPSQLTGNTEAFF. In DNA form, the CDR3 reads TGTGCCAGCTCACCTTCCCAATTGACAGGGAACACTGAAGCTTTCTTT.

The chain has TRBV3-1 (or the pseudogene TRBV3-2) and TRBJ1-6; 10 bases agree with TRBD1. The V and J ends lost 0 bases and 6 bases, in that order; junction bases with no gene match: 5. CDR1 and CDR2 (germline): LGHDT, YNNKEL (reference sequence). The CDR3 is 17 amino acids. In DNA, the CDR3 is TGTGCCAGCAGCCAAGATGGGACAGGGGCCATTAATTCACCCCTCCACTTT. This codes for CASSQDGTGAINSPLHF.

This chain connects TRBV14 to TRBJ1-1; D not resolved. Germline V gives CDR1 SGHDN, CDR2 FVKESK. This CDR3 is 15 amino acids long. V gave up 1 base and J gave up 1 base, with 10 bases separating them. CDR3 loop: CASSQVFERNTEAFF. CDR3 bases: TGTGCCAGCAGCCAAGTCTTCGAGAGGAACACTGAAGCTTTCTTT. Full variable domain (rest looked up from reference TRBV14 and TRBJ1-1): EAGVTQFPSHSVIEKGQTVTLRCDPISGHDNLYWYRRVMGKEIKFLLHFVKESKQDESGMPNNRFLAERTGGTYSTLKVQPAELEDSGVYFCASSQVFERNTEAFFGQGTRLTVV.

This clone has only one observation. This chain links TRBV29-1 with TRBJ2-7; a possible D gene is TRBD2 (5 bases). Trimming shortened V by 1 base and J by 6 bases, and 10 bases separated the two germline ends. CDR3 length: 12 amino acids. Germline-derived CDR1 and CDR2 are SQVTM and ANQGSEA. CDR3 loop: CSVEGTPGEQYF. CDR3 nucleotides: TGCAGCGTTGAAGGGACTCCGGGCGAGCAGTACTTC.

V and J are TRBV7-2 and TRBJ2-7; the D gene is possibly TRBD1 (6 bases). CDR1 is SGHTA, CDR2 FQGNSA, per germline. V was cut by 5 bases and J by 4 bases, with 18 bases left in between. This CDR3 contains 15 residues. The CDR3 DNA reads TGTGCCAGCAGCGCCCACAGAAGGGGGAGATACGAGCAGTACTTC. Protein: CASSAHRRGRYEQYF.

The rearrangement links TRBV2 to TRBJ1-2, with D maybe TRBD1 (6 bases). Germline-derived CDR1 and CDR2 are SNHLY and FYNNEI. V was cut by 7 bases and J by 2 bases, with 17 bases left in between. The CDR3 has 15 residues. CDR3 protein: CASTPGTPRNYGYTF. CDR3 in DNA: TGTGCCAGCACGCCCGGGACACCCAGGAACTATGGCTACACCTTC.

CDR3 sequence reads: CSVEAGESGNTIYF. The DNA for the CDR3 is TGCAGCGTTGAGGCGGGGGAGAGCGGAAACACCATATATTTT. This chain connects TRBV29-1 to TRBJ1-3, with a possible D match to TRBD1 (5 bases). The V gene lost 3 bases and the J gene lost 4 bases, with 13 bases spanning the gap. Germline lookup yields CDR1 SQVTM and CDR2 ANQGSEA. The CDR3 is 14 residues long.

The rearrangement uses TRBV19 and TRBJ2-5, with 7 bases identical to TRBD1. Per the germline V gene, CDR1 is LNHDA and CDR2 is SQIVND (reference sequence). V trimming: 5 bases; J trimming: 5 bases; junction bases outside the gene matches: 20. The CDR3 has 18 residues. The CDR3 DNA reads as TGTGCCAGTAGTCGCACCTCCCGACAGGGTGGTGGGCGGGAGACCCAGTACTTC. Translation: CASSRTSRQGGGRETQYF.

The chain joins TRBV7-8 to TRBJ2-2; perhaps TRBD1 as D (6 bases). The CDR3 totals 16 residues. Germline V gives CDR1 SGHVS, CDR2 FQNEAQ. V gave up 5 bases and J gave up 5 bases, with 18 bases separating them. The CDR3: CASSPTGGAYTGELFF. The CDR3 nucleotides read TGTGCCAGCAGCCCGACAGGTGGAGCTTATACCGGGGAGCTGTTTTTT.